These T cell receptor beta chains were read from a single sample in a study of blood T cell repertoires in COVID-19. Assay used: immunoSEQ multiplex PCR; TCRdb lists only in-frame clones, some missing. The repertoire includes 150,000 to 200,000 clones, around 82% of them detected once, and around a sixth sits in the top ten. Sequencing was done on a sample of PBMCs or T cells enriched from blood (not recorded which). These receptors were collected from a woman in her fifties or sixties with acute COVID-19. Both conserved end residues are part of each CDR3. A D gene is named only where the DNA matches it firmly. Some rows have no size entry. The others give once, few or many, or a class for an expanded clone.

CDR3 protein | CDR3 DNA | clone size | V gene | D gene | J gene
CAIKDRSEAFF | TGTGCCATCAAAGACAGGTCTGAAGCTTTCTTT | . | TRBV10-3 | . | TRBJ1-1
CASTTGSSGNTIYF | TGTGCCAGCACGACAGGATCCTCTGGAAACACCATATATTTT | . | TRBV19 | . | TRBJ1-3
CASSQARGYSGNTIYF | TGCGCCAGCAGCCAAGCCCGCGGTTACTCTGGAAACACCATATATTTT | . | TRBV4-3 | . | TRBJ1-3
CASSGGFYGYTF | TGTGCCAGCTCAGGGGGGTTCTATGGCTACACCTTC | . | TRBV12-3/TRBV12-4 | TRBD1 | TRBJ1-2
CASSLDKWGGLGKRTNEQFF | TGTGCCAGCAGTTTAGATAAGTGGGGGGGCCTTGGGAAACGGACTAATGAGCAGTTCTTC | . | TRBV28 | . | TRBJ2-1
CASSQNTGGGSGANVLTF | TGCGCCAGCAGCCAAAACACCGGGGGAGGGTCTGGGGCCAACGTCCTGACTTTC | . | TRBV4-1 | TRBD2 | TRBJ2-6
CASSPFSGTQYF | TGTGCCAGCAGCCCCTTTTCGGGGACCCAGTACTTC | . | TRBV28 | . | TRBJ2-5
CASSVHTGGIDGYTF | TGTGCCAGCAGCGTCCACACAGGGGGGATCGATGGCTACACCTTC | . | TRBV7-2 | TRBD1 | TRBJ1-2
CASSPRETGGTRGYTF | TGTGCCAGCTCACCACGGGAGACAGGGGGCACACGTGGCTACACCTTC | . | TRBV18 | TRBD1 | TRBJ1-2
CASSPPGVSGNTIYF | TGCGCCAGCAGCCCCCCAGGGGTTTCTGGAAACACCATATATTTT | . | TRBV4-1 | . | TRBJ1-3
CASSYSRGYSGNTIYF | TGTGCCAGCAGTTACTCTAGGGGCTACTCTGGAAACACCATATATTTT | . | TRBV6-5 | . | TRBJ1-3
CASSGATRSSGNTIYF | TGCGCCAGCAGCGGGGCCACAAGGAGCTCTGGAAACACCATATATTTT | . | TRBV5-1 | . | TRBJ1-3
CASTREDTSNQPQHF | TGTGCCAGCACTAGAGAAGATACGAGCAATCAGCCCCAGCATTTT | . | TRBV2 | . | TRBJ1-5
CASSPPQGRNSPLHF | TGTGCCAGCTCACCACCACAGGGCCGAAATTCACCCCTCCACTTT | . | TRBV18 | . | TRBJ1-6
CASSLHPTGGSYNEQFF | TGTGCCAGCAGCCTCCACCCGACAGGTGGGTCCTACAATGAGCAGTTCTTC | . | TRBV7-3 | . | TRBJ2-1
CASSLLQETQYF | TGTGCCAGCAGCCTCCTCCAAGAGACCCAGTACTTC | once | TRBV11-2 | . | TRBJ2-5
CASRARGNGEKLFF | TGCGCCAGCAGGGCTCGGGGGAATGGTGAAAAACTGTTTTTT | . | TRBV5-1 | . | TRBJ1-4
CASSTGGSTGELFF | TGCGCCAGCAGCACCGGGGGGAGCACCGGGGAGCTGTTTTTT | . | TRBV5-1 | TRBD2 | TRBJ2-2
CASRSGGNTGELFF | TGTGCCAGCAGATCGGGGGGGAACACCGGGGAGCTGTTTTTT | . | TRBV7-2 | TRBD2 | TRBJ2-2
CASSIARGDQPQHF | TGTGCCAGTAGTATAGCCAGGGGAGATCAGCCCCAGCATTTT | . | TRBV19 | . | TRBJ1-5
CASSFADSSSYNSPLHF | TGTGCCAGCAGCTTTGCGGACAGCAGCTCCTATAATTCACCCCTCCACTTT | . | TRBV5-6 | . | TRBJ1-6
CASSRSDRGDTEAFF | TGTGCCAGCAGCCGATCAGACAGGGGGGATACTGAAGCTTTCTTT | . | TRBV3-1/TRBV3-2 | TRBD1 | TRBJ1-1
CASSEEERTGDGREKLFF | TGTGCCAGCAGTGAAGAAGAGAGGACAGGGGACGGACGGGAAAAACTGTTTTTT | few | TRBV2 | TRBD1 | TRBJ1-4
CASSAGGGQPQHF | TGTGCCAGCAGTGCAGGGGGCGGCCAGCCCCAGCATTTT | . | TRBV28 | TRBD1 | TRBJ1-5